A single sample gave rise to the 18 T cell receptor beta chains below, sequenced in a study of blood T cell repertoires in COVID-19. Only in-frame clones appear in the TCRdb table, and some are missing; sequencing was by immunoSEQ multiplex PCR. The sample carries about 83,000 clones, more than 70% recorded once. Sequenced input: peripheral blood. Receptor source: a man over 45 with active COVID-19.

This chain connects TRBV7-3 to TRBJ2-2, with 10 bases lining up with TRBD1. The V gene end was trimmed by 3 bases and the J gene end by 7 bases; junction bases not matched to a gene: 14. Germline CDR1 SGHTA, CDR2 FQGTGA. This CDR3 spans 18 amino acids. The CDR3 sequence: CASSLSRDRGLSGGELFF. The DNA for the CDR3 is TGTGCCAGCAGCTTGTCCCGGGACAGGGGACTAAGTGGCGGGGAGCTGTTTTTT.

The J gene is TRBJ1-1, the V gene TRBV29-1; D gene uncertain. Between the trimmed V and J ends, which lost 3 bases and 5 bases, there was a span of 13 bases. The CDR3 is 13 residues long. Germline V gene sequence: CDR1 SQVTM, CDR2 ANQGSEA. The CDR3 sequence: CSVDPPTATEAFF. In DNA, the CDR3 is TGCAGCGTTGACCCTCCTACTGCGACTGAAGCTTTCTTT.

The count of this clone is one. The chain recombines TRBV7-9 with TRBJ1-2, with D perhaps TRBD1 (5 bases). V shed 4 bases and J shed 8 bases, with 14 bases lying between them. The germline V gene has CDR1 SEHNR and CDR2 FQNEAQ (reference sequence). The CDR3 runs to 13 residues. The CDR3 spells CASSYDSVSGYTF. The CDR3 DNA sequence: TGTGCCAGCAGCTATGACAGTGTATCCGGCTACACCTTC.

The chain uses TRBV27 and TRBJ2-1, with D tentatively TRBD2 (6 bases). The CDR3 covers 16 residues. V gave up 4 bases and J gave up 1 base, with 14 bases separating them. CDR1 and CDR2 (germline): MNHEY, SMNVEV (reference sequence). CDR3: CASSYPLAGSYNEQFF. The CDR3 bases are TGTGCCAGCAGTTACCCACTAGCAGGGTCCTACAATGAGCAGTTCTTC.

Comment on this clone: Additional DNA sequences in this sample encode the identical CDR3. The chain links TRBV27 to TRBJ2-5, with D maybe TRBD2 (5 bases). The germline gives CDR1 MNHEY, CDR2 SMNVEV (reference sequence). The CDR3 covers 13 residues. Trimming removed 5 bases from V and 5 bases from J, with 12 bases in between. CDR3 amino acids: CASSLDGEETQYF. For the CDR3, the DNA is TGTGCCAGCAGTCTCGACGGGGAGGAGACCCAGTACTTC.

V and J are TRBV16 and TRBJ2-7, with TRBD1 matching 9 bases. V was clipped by 4 bases and J by 5 bases; unmatched bases: 3. This CDR3 has 13 residues. Germline V lookup: CDR1 KGHSY, CDR2 FQNENV. CDR3 protein: CASSLGQGNEQYF. CDR3 sequence (DNA): TGTGCCAGCAGCCTGGGACAGGGTAACGAGCAGTACTTC.

A single count supports this clone. The chain combines TRBV30 with TRBJ2-3, with TRBD2 identical over 16 bases. The V gene's germline CDR1 is GTSNPN and CDR2 SVGIG (reference sequence). The CDR3 contains 19 residues. The V gene end was trimmed by 7 bases and the J gene end by 1 base; junction bases not matched to a gene: 14. The CDR3 spells CAFHRPGLAGGPRTDTQYF. CDR3 bases: TGTGCCTTTCACCGCCCGGGACTAGCGGGGGGGCCACGCACAGATACGCAGTATTTT. Filled out from reference TRBV30 and TRBJ2-3, the complete variable domain reads SQTIHQWPATLVQPVGSPLSLECTVEGTSNPNLYWYRQAAGRGLQLLFYSVGIGQISSEVPQNLSASRPQDRQFILSSKKLLLSDSGFYLCAFHRPGLAGGPRTDTQYFGPGTRLTVL.

The CDR3 reads CASSFRYAATSPLHF. DNA for the CDR3: TGTGCCAGCAGTTTTCGGTACGCAGCGACCTCACCCCTCCACTTT. The rearrangement joins TRBV28 to TRBJ1-6; D is unclear. Germline CDR1 MDHEN, CDR2 SYDVKM. The V gene lost 3 bases and the J gene lost 10 bases, with 16 bases spanning the gap. The CDR3 has 15 amino acids.

The chain uses TRBV4-2 and TRBJ2-5; 8 positions match TRBD2. CDR3 length: 15 amino acids. Trimming at V came to 1 base and at J to 1 base, leaving 2 bases not matched to a gene. Germline V gene data show CDR1 as LGHNA and CDR2 as YNFKEQ. The CDR3: CASSQGREAQETQYF. CDR3 nucleotide sequence: TGTGCCAGCAGCCAAGGGCGGGAGGCCCAAGAGACCCAGTACTTC.

This chain connects TRBV5-4 to TRBJ2-7; no firm D call. The germline V and J ends were trimmed by 3 bases and 7 bases, with 8 bases remaining between them. This CDR3 has 11 residues. Per the germline V gene, CDR1 is SGHNT and CDR2 is YYREEE (reference sequence). This CDR3 is CASSSRQEQYF. The DNA for the CDR3 is TGTGCCAGCAGCTCAAGACAAGAGCAGTACTTC.

V and J are TRBV4-3 and TRBJ1-3, with unresolved D. V lost 3 bases, J lost 0 bases, and 12 bases lay in between. Germline assignment: CDR1 LGHNA and CDR2 YSLEER. There are 16 residues in the CDR3. The CDR3 reads CASSHPAGDSGNTIYF. The DNA of the CDR3 is TGCGCCAGCAGCCATCCCGCCGGGGACTCTGGAAACACCATATATTTT.

The chain employs TRBV30 and TRBJ1-5, with D unresolved. The germline CDR1 and CDR2 sequences are GTSNPN and SVGIG (reference sequence). CDR3 length: 14 amino acids. Deletions cut 3 bases from V and 3 bases from J, with 12 bases between. The CDR3 spells CAWRPGENNQPQHF. DNA of the CDR3: TGTGCCTGGAGACCGGGAGAGAACAATCAGCCCCAGCATTTT.

This chain joins TRBV7-2 and TRBJ2-7, with 10 bases matching TRBD2. V shed 1 base, J shed 6 bases, and the junction held 9 bases outside the gene matches. CDR1 and CDR2 (germline): SGHTA, FQGNSA. This CDR3 is 16 amino acids long. CDR3 sequence reads: CASSLDGTSAIGEQYF. Written as DNA, the CDR3 is TGTGCCAGCAGCTTAGACGGGACTAGCGCAATCGGCGAGCAGTACTTC.

This sequence joins TRBV28 and TRBJ1-5, with 10 bases lining up with TRBD1. CDR1 and CDR2 (germline): MDHEN, SYDVKM. The junction had 10 bases not matched to a gene; V was cut back by 4 bases and J by 7 bases. CDR3 size: 16 residues. CDR3 region: CASSSERDRGRQPQHF. CDR3 nucleotide sequence: TGTGCCAGCAGTTCAGAAAGGGACAGGGGAAGACAGCCCCAGCATTTT.

The V call is TRBV5-1, the J call TRBJ2-5; weak D call: TRBD1 (6 bases). This CDR3 contains 17 residues. The V gene lost 6 bases and the J gene lost 1 base, with 22 bases spanning the gap. Germline CDR1 and CDR2: SGHRS and YFSETQ. CDR3 sequence: CASMGAQWWGGQETQYF. The CDR3 DNA is TGCGCCAGCATGGGGGCCCAGTGGTGGGGTGGCCAAGAGACCCAGTACTTC.

The V gene is TRBV6-5, the J gene TRBJ2-2; a weak D match, TRBD1 (6 bases). Trimming pared 0 bases from V and 7 bases from J, leaving 15 bases between. CDR3 size: 16 residues. Germline V gene sequence: CDR1 MNHEY, CDR2 SVGAGI. Here the CDR3 reads CASSYSSGDGVGELFF. In DNA form, the CDR3 reads TGTGCCAGCAGTTACTCGTCAGGGGATGGAGTCGGGGAGCTGTTTTTT.

CDR3 sequence (DNA): TGTGCCAGCAGTTTATGGGGCAGGATTAATTCACCCCTCCACTTT. Translating gives CASSLWGRINSPLHF. The rearrangement joins TRBV28 to TRBJ1-6; D not resolved. This CDR3 spans 15 amino acids. Trimming pared 0 bases from V and 6 bases from J, leaving 9 bases between. Per the germline V gene, CDR1 is MDHEN and CDR2 is SYDVKM.

The DNA for the CDR3 is TGTGCCAGCAGCTTGGCCAGAAGTATCTACAATGAGCAGTTCTTC. It translates to CASSLARSIYNEQFF. The chain carries TRBV5-4 and TRBJ2-1; D is unresolved. Per germline, CDR1 SGHNT and CDR2 YYREEE (reference sequence). The CDR3 loop spans 15 amino acids. Deletions cut 0 bases from V and 3 bases from J, with 10 bases between.